This record looks at one TCR beta chain sequence and its context. These data belong to a study of technical replicates of blood from several donors. Generated by immunoSEQ multiplex PCR, the TCRdb table keeps only in-frame clones and is missing some. The sample carries 76,000 or so clones, 91% recorded once. In germline, CDR1 is SGHAT, CDR2 FQNNGV. Trimming took 3 bases from V and 1 from J, leaving 9 bases between them. The CDR3 extends over 14 amino acids. The clonotype comes from a human donor in good health. Sequencing input: T cells isolated from PBMCs. The rearrangement links TRBV11-2 to TRBJ2-5; possible D gene TRBD1, 6 bases. CDR3 residues: CASSLGAIQETQYF. The CDR3 coding sequence is TGTGCCAGCAGCTTGGGGGCAATCCAAGAGACCCAGTACTTC.